The rows below give T cell receptor beta chains drawn from one sample of a study of tumor-infiltrating lymphocytes in primary liver carcinoma. TCRdb reprocessed the multiplex PCR reads via MiXCR and lists one record per CDR3 protein. The sample contains more than 45,000 distinct CDR3 sequences, around 82% of which appear only once. Material for sequencing was liver tumor tissue from sampling region 5. These receptors were collected from a middle-aged man with primary liver carcinoma and hepatitis B virus infection. Both conserved end residues are part of each CDR3. The D gene is left open where the match is weak. Only part of the rows carry a size: once, few, many, or a class if the clone is expanded.

j_gene | v_gene | abundance | d_gene | CDR3aa | CDR3nt
TRBJ2-1 | TRBV7-2 | - | TRBD2 | CASSLVRELGEQFF | TGTGCCAGCAGCTTAGTGCGGGAGCTGGGTGAGCAGTTCTTC
TRBJ1-5 | TRBV10-3 | - | - | CAISEHGVNQPQHF | TGTGCCATCAGTGAGCATGGAGTGAATCAGCCCCAGCATTTT
TRBJ2-2 | TRBV5-5 | - | - | CAISFNLYTGELFF | TGTGCCATCAGCTTTAACCTATACACCGGGGAGCTGTTTTTT
TRBJ2-7 | TRBV11-2 | - | - | CASNLGPGADYEQYF | TGTGCTAGCAACTTAGGGCCGGGAGCTGACTACGAGCAGTACTTC
TRBJ1-2 | TRBV5-4 | - | TRBD1 | CASCTPGQGDFNYGHTF | TGTGCCAGCTGCACCCCGGGACAGGGGGATTTTAACTATGGCCACACCTTC
TRBJ2-5 | TRBV5-1 | - | TRBD1 | CASSLPGGEGGTQYF | TGCGCCAGCAGCCTTCCAGGGGGCGAAGGAGGGACCCAATACTTC
TRBJ2-1 | TRBV7-8 | - | TRBD2 | CACSFLAGGPVSNEQFF | TGTGCCTGCAGCTTCTTGGCGGGAGGGCCGGTATCCAATGAGCAGTTCTTC
TRBJ2-3 | TRBV28 | - | TRBD1 | CVSRLTGASQPQYF | TGTGTCAGCAGGTTGACAGGGGCTTCCCAGCCCCAGTATTTT
TRBJ1-4 | TRBV11-1 | - | - | CVSSRVEKLFF | TGTGTCAGCAGTCGTGTGGAAAAACTGTTTTTT
TRBJ1-2 | TRBV12-3/TRBV12-4 | once | - | CASRSGKGIGYVYTF | TGTGCCAGCAGATCCGGAAAGGGGATTGGCTATGTCTACACCTTC
TRBJ2-1 | TRBV28 | few | - | CASIVGKGMGNNEQFF | TGTGCCAGCATTGTCGGGAAGGGTATGGGGAACAATGAGCAGTTCTTC
TRBJ1-1 | TRBV29-1 | - | - | CSVAPGRGMNTETFF | TGCAGCGTCGCCCCGGGAAGGGGAATGAACACTGAAACTTTCTTT
TRBJ2-1 | TRBV6-2/TRBV6-3 | - | - | CASSPRSNGSSYNEHFF | TGTGCCAGCAGCCCGCGGAGTAACGGGAGCTCCTACAATGAGCACTTCTTC
TRBJ2-3 | TRBV11-2 | - | - | CANNLDILLDTQYF | TGTGCCAACAACTTAGATATCCTGTTGGATACGCAGTATTTT
TRBJ2-2 | TRBV5-5 | - | - | CASRLHTVERFF | TGTGCCAGCAGACTCCACACCGTGGAGCGGTTTTTT
TRBJ2-1 | TRBV2 | - | TRBD2 | CASSQQAGQYNEQFF | TGTGCCAGCAGCCAGCAAGCGGGGCAATACAATGAGCAGTTCTTC
TRBJ1-5 | TRBV6-6 | medium-sized | - | CASSPHLDDRFNQPQHF | TGTGCCAGCAGCCCCCACCTGGACGATCGCTTCAATCAGCCCCAGCATTTT
TRBJ1-5 | TRBV11-2 | - | - | CASSLVGVTGSNLPQRF | TGTGCCAGTAGCTTAGTAGGAGTAACAGGGAGCAATCTGCCCCAGCGTTTT
TRBJ1-3 | TRBV6-6 | many | - | CASSSQGFGNTIYF | TGTGCCAGCAGTTCACAGGGTTTTGGAAACACCATATATTTT
TRBJ1-5 | TRBV10-3 | - | - | CAISVRGAIQPEHF | TGTGCCATCAGTGTGCGGGGAGCGATTCAGCCCGAGCATTTT
TRBJ2-1 | TRBV11-3 | - | - | CASSLGVSYNGQFF | TGTGCCAGCAGCTTGGGCGTCTCGTACAATGGGCAGTTCTTC
TRBJ1-2 | TRBV6-1 | - | - | CASGVPLYGYTF | TGTGCCAGCGGTGTCCCCCTGTATGGCTACACCTTC
TRBJ1-2 | TRBV5-4 | - | - | CAGSLGQRNYGYTF | TGTGCCGGCAGTTTGGGGCAGAGAAACTATGGCTACACCTTC
TRBJ1-2 | TRBV29-1 | - | - | CSTQDGSYTF | TGCAGCACTCAGGATGGAAGCTACACCTTC
TRBJ2-2 | TRBV5-1 | - | - | CVSSLSPSTDTGELFF | TGCGTCAGCAGCTTGAGTCCTAGCACGGACACCGGGGAGCTGTTCTTT
TRBJ2-3 | TRBV6-6 | - | - | CASGAPGRRGSRDTQYF | TGTGCCAGCGGTGCTCCGGGCCGACGGGGCTCGCGGGATACGCAATATTTT
TRBJ2-3 | TRBV5-4 | - | - | CACSPNPSRDTHYF | TGTGCCTGCAGCCCGAACCCAAGCAGAGATACGCACTATTTT
TRBJ2-3 | TRBV7-3 | few | TRBD2 | CASSARTSGEDTDTQYF | TGTGCCAGCAGCGCCAGGACTAGCGGGGAGGACACAGATACGCAGTATTTT
TRBJ2-7 | TRBV29-1 | - | TRBD2 | CSVSTSDGSYEQYF | TGCAGCGTCTCTACTAGCGACGGATCCTACGAGCAGTACTTT
TRBJ2-2 | TRBV29-1 | - | TRBD2 | CSVGTSAANRGEQFF | TGCAGCGTTGGGACTAGCGCGGCGAACAGAGGGGAGCAGTTTTTT
TRBJ2-2 | TRBV7-9 | - | - | CARSLVPQGWTGKLFF | TGTGCCAGAAGCTTAGTTCCTCAGGGTTGGACCGGGAAGCTGTTTTTT
TRBJ2-5 | TRBV12-3/TRBV12-4 | - | - | CASSRSMTEAQYF | TGTGCCAGCAGCCGAAGCATGACAGAGGCCCAGTACTTC
TRBJ2-2 | TRBV5-1 | many | - | CASGVTNTGELFF | TGCGCCAGCGGAGTCACGAACACCGGGGAGCTGTTTTTT
TRBJ2-7 | TRBV7-9 | - | - | CASSPRERAYEKYF | TGTGCCAGCAGCCCCAGGGAGAGGGCCTACGAGAAGTATTTC
TRBJ2-2 | TRBV12-3/TRBV12-4 | - | - | CGSRVQGTLELFF | TGTGGCAGCAGGGTCCAGGGTACCTTAGAGCTGTTTTTT